This T cell receptor (beta chain) was observed in a study of blood T cells in healthy people across ages. Study background: Researchers report that template switching captured about one barcoded beta molecule per two T cells.

The CDR3 totals 12 residues. In germline, CDR1 is LGHDT, CDR2 YNNKEL (reference sequence). V shed 3 bases and J shed 10 bases, with 10 bases lying between them. As regards this clonotype: Its antigen is still unknown.

The second PCR ran roughly 7 to 11 cycles with a sample-barcoded 5' primer and J-beta primers. TCRdb ran MiXCR on the 5' RACE reads and lists one entry per CDR3 protein. The repertoire consists of about 730,000 distinct CDR3 sequences, with about 42% occurring once and the leading ten covering roughly 20%. Study-level findings and limits: The unknown donor CMV status may have confounded expanded clonotype changes. Both higher diversity and more naive CD4+ cells marked long-lived donors when set against aged donors. PBMCs that were unsorted prevented a conclusive naive versus antigen-experienced comparison.

The clonotype comes from a woman aged 55-75 years in good health. Material for sequencing was blood. The rearrangement links TRBV3-1 to TRBJ2-1; no firm D call. The CDR3 spells CASSQAPDEQFF. CDR3 bases: TGTGCCAGCAGCCAGGCCCCCGACGAGCAGTTCTTC.